The T cell receptor beta chain described here comes from a study of cytomegalovirus exposure and HLA in healthy donors. Study in general: Approximately 180 million T cells yielded around 100 million unique TCR beta sequences, as an earlier analysis found. A preliminary data release comprised around 85 million unique TCRs obtained from HLA-typed donors. Points from the study as a whole: Later, an analysis showed that TCR beta chains associated with HLA were more clonally expanded than others that were equally common. In vitro assays verified that a few CMV-associated chains recognized CMV antigens specifically.

With respect to this clone: Its matching antigen is unknown.

PCR used 60 Vbeta primers and 13 Jbeta primers. Assay: immunoSEQ multiplex PCR; the TCRdb copy retains only in-frame clones and omits some. The sample lists 130,000 or so clones, about 79% seen once, with almost 3% in the top ten. This CDR3 comprises 15 residues. The germline CDR1 and CDR2 sequences are LNHNV and YYDKDF (reference sequence). Trimming removed 1 base from V and 4 bases from J, with 13 bases in between. Material: PBMCs. The clonotype originates from a woman between 18 and 30 years old in good health and CMV-seropositive. The chain joins TRBV15 to TRBJ1-2, with D uncertain. CDR3 residues: CATSRGERRVYGYTF. The CDR3 DNA reads TGTGCCACCAGCAGAGGGGAGAGGAGGGTCTATGGCTACACCTTC.